This T cell receptor (beta chain) emerged from a study of blood T cell repertoires in COVID-19. Turning to the study itself: COVID-19 samples from acute and convalescent phases originated in the United States, Italy and Spain. T cells, B-cell-depleted T cells, or PBMCs provided the cDNA or gDNA that served as material.

The V gene lost 0 bases and the J gene lost 1 base, with 21 bases spanning the gap. The germline V gene encodes CDR1 SGHVS and CDR2 FNYEAQ. The CDR3 runs to 19 residues. How the authors handled the data: Scientists estimated how many nucleated cells there were by amplifying reference gene primers. Here immunoSEQ multiplex PCR was the method, and the copy in TCRdb shows in-frame clones only, minus some. The D gene and trimming were derived from the DNA, and the V and J assignments and clone size from that table. The profile covers fewer than 130,000 clones, with roughly four fifths appearing a single time and about 15% taken by the ten largest.

The sequence was collected from a woman aged 60 to 75 with acute or convalescent COVID-19. The sequencing sample was made of peripheral blood. The V and J genes are TRBV7-6 and TRBJ2-5; D may be TRBD1 (5 bases). The CDR3 spells CASSLALQGRQGPQETQYF. The CDR3 DNA reads TGTGCCAGCAGCTTAGCGCTCCAGGGTCGGCAAGGGCCCCAAGAGACCCAGTACTTC.